This TCR delta chain was recovered during a study of gamma-delta T cells after stem cell transplantation (dated by TCRdb to between 2015 and 2016). Preparation of the library involved RT-PCR. Sequenced using an Illumina MiSeq. In TCRdb, clones were called once more from the public reads by CATT, and rows of identical DNA were later combined. In this sample the table shows fewer than 1,500 delta-chain clones, 15% to 20% of which occur a single time. Of the sample, nearly 30% falls within the top ten clones. CDR1 GEAIGNYY and CDR2 EKD are derived from the germline V gene. The CDR3 goes from the cysteine to the phenylalanine over 13 residues. The kept DNA is CDR3 alone, 39 bases in frame from the first base. Note on this clone: Its target antigen remains unknown. Since a much larger clone is just one base distant, this may be a read error.

Sequenced material: gamma-delta T cells. The rearrangement joined TRDV2 to TRDJ1; no D gene call is confident. This clonotype originated in a human donor. It is not recorded whose cells these are; they may come from a transplant donor. CDR3 sequence: CACDPLNTDNLIF. The DNA is as follows: TGTGCCTGTGACCCCTTGAACACCGATAATCTCATCTTT.